This record looks at one TCR beta chain sequence and its context. Its antigen is unidentified. Some clones are missing from TCRdb's copy, which holds only in-frame ones; the method was immunoSEQ multiplex PCR. The table includes some 20,000 clones, 74% detected once. The data were obtained in a study of T cells after posttransplantation cyclophosphamide. Findings and caveats of the study: Recipient CMV seropositivity and CMV reactivation strongly tracked TRB clonality. Tissue-infiltrating T cells from skin or gut overlapped little with blood T cells.

Trimming took 3 bases from V and 7 from J; bases not matched to a gene: 9. Germline loops: CDR1 SGDLS, CDR2 YYNGEE. The CDR3 is 14 amino acids. Treatment was busulfan-fludarabine conditioning, a marrow graft, and cyclophosphamide on days +3 and +4. The chain couples TRBV9 to TRBJ2-5; TRBD2 aligns across 7 bases. The sequence was collected from a male patient aged 25 to 39 who received an allogeneic stem cell transplant from a related donor, was CMV-positive, and had acute GVHD only. Some T cells may arise from the graft donor. The specimen comprised PBMCs, sampled after an allogeneic stem cell transplant with post-transplant cyclophosphamide. CDR3 region: CASSETLAPGTQYF. The CDR3 bases are TGTGCCAGCAGCGAAACACTAGCGCCGGGGACCCAGTACTTC.